This T cell receptor beta chain was observed in a study of control samples from healthy donors and cancer patients. Clones were read by immunoSEQ multiplex PCR, and TCRdb kept only the in-frame ones, dropping some. The table records some 150,000 clones, roughly nine tenths of them present only once. The V segment lost 4 bases and the J segment 7 bases; nucleotides outside the gene matches: 2. The CDR3 spans 12 residues. Germline-derived CDR1 and CDR2 are MNHNY and SVGAGI (reference sequence). This clone was detected once. This receptor was obtained from a man between 18 and 29 years old in good health. Sequencing was carried out using blood. The J gene is TRBJ1-2, the V gene TRBV6-6; 8 bases are shared with TRBD1. The CDR3 reads CASSLGQGGYTF. CDR3 coding DNA: TGTGCCAGCAGTTTAGGACAGGGTGGCTACACCTTC.